This is a list of T cell receptor beta chains from one sample in a study of monozygotic twins with inflammatory bowel disease. TCRdb reprocessed the 5' RACE reads, keeping one entry per CDR3 protein, no DNA. The table for this sample gives 400,000 to 500,000 distinct CDR3 sequences. Sequenced: blood. The receptor set was obtained from a human donor with ulcerative colitis or Crohn's disease, or a healthy co-twin of an affected twin (not recorded which). CDR3s include the opening cysteine and the closing phenylalanine or tryptophan.

CDR3 protein: CASSYKEAHEQYF; V gene: TRBV6-6; J gene: TRBJ2-7
CDR3 protein: CASSSPGDADPGYTF; V gene: TRBV28; J gene: TRBJ1-2
CDR3 protein: CASSFPKVSGANVLTF; V gene: TRBV5-6; J gene: TRBJ2-6
CDR3 protein: CATGTESSYNEQFF; V gene: TRBV24-1; J gene: TRBJ2-1
CDR3 protein: CASSPSAPYGYTF; V gene: TRBV3-1; J gene: TRBJ1-2
CDR3 protein: CASSGDVTEAFF; V gene: TRBV2; J gene: TRBJ1-1
CDR3 protein: CAAWTSGGTDTQYF; V gene: TRBV10-3; J gene: TRBJ2-3
CDR3 protein: CASSLGTGTIQYF; V gene: TRBV7-2; J gene: TRBJ2-4
CDR3 protein: CASSPPKYYGYTF; V gene: TRBV18; J gene: TRBJ1-2
CDR3 protein: CASSWGGFPVDSPLHF; V gene: TRBV7-2; J gene: TRBJ1-6
CDR3 protein: CASSPLRQGLNTEAFF; V gene: TRBV18; J gene: TRBJ1-1
CDR3 protein: CASSPGTGQDIQYF; V gene: TRBV5-1; J gene: TRBJ2-4
CDR3 protein: CASSEEFYNEQFF; V gene: TRBV2; J gene: TRBJ2-1
CDR3 protein: CASSLAPLTEAFF; V gene: TRBV11-1; J gene: TRBJ1-1
CDR3 protein: CSARVEGTGLNTEAFF; V gene: TRBV20-1; J gene: TRBJ1-1
CDR3 protein: CASSPVRNWETQYF; V gene: TRBV6-1; J gene: TRBJ2-5
CDR3 protein: CSAPQTGIQETQYF; V gene: TRBV20-1; J gene: TRBJ2-5
CDR3 protein: CASSPGTSAFQYF; V gene: TRBV18; J gene: TRBJ2-4
CDR3 protein: CASSVSGGTAEQFF; V gene: TRBV9; J gene: TRBJ2-1
CDR3 protein: CASSQVGRINEKLFF; V gene: TRBV3-1; J gene: TRBJ1-4
CDR3 protein: CASSLAVNEKLFF; V gene: TRBV4-1; J gene: TRBJ1-4
CDR3 protein: CASSQPSGRLNEQFF; V gene: TRBV5-4; J gene: TRBJ2-1
CDR3 protein: CASSQEEGIGGYTF; V gene: TRBV4-3; J gene: TRBJ1-2
CDR3 protein: CASNRDPLADTQYF; V gene: TRBV5-1; J gene: TRBJ2-3
CDR3 protein: CASSLASGGWEETQYF; V gene: TRBV5-1; J gene: TRBJ2-5
CDR3 protein: CATSRDDRINEKLFF; V gene: TRBV15; J gene: TRBJ1-4
CDR3 protein: CASSKRQASQETQYF; V gene: TRBV9; J gene: TRBJ2-5
CDR3 protein: CASSLDNPGTSGLRNEQFF; V gene: TRBV13; J gene: TRBJ2-1
CDR3 protein: CASSYPDRQFQPQHF; V gene: TRBV6-5; J gene: TRBJ1-5
CDR3 protein: CSAGPGGWTQYF; V gene: TRBV20-1; J gene: TRBJ2-3
CDR3 protein: CASSLPGTSGGNEQFF; V gene: TRBV7-9; J gene: TRBJ2-1
CDR3 protein: CSARSSTSGTYNEQFF; V gene: TRBV20-1; J gene: TRBJ2-1
CDR3 protein: CASSRDRGGLYSPLHF; V gene: TRBV27; J gene: TRBJ1-6
CDR3 protein: CASSLAGYGEQFF; V gene: TRBV7-2; J gene: TRBJ2-1
CDR3 protein: CASSPYSRVLQNTGELFF; V gene: TRBV3-1; J gene: TRBJ2-2
CDR3 protein: CATTGASGRGIYEQYF; V gene: TRBV9; J gene: TRBJ2-7
CDR3 protein: CATSDSTGVNYNEQFF; V gene: TRBV24-1; J gene: TRBJ2-1
CDR3 protein: CASSSVLSGSYEQYF; V gene: TRBV11-2; J gene: TRBJ2-7
CDR3 protein: CSVDLGQEYEQYF; V gene: TRBV29-1; J gene: TRBJ2-7
CDR3 protein: CASSLVPGAGANVLTF; V gene: TRBV5-1; J gene: TRBJ2-6
CDR3 protein: CASSTNRASSTDTQYF; V gene: TRBV2; J gene: TRBJ2-3
CDR3 protein: CASTSNRGFSGGYTF; V gene: TRBV21-1; J gene: TRBJ1-2
CDR3 protein: CASSSSQEETQYF; V gene: TRBV19; J gene: TRBJ2-5
CDR3 protein: CASSLGLASEQFF; V gene: TRBV7-7; J gene: TRBJ2-1
CDR3 protein: CASSLQESPYNEQFF; V gene: TRBV5-1; J gene: TRBJ2-1
CDR3 protein: CSARDRTRGNEKLFF; V gene: TRBV20-1; J gene: TRBJ1-4
CDR3 protein: CASSLIGGGVLRNEQFF; V gene: TRBV28; J gene: TRBJ2-1
CDR3 protein: CASSPRVSMEGPFF; V gene: TRBV7-2; J gene: TRBJ2-1
CDR3 protein: CASPGRVNGTQYF; V gene: TRBV23-1; J gene: TRBJ2-3
CDR3 protein: CATSRDTGTYEQYF; V gene: TRBV15; J gene: TRBJ2-7
CDR3 protein: CSVEGTLAMYFF; V gene: TRBV29-1; J gene: TRBJ1-1
CDR3 protein: CASSLARAGSYNEQFF; V gene: TRBV7-8; J gene: TRBJ2-1
CDR3 protein: CASSLVAIEETQYF; V gene: TRBV7-9; J gene: TRBJ2-5
CDR3 protein: CATSDSPGAGEQFF; V gene: TRBV24-1; J gene: TRBJ2-1
CDR3 protein: CASSWGLAGGPGSYEQYF; V gene: TRBV5-1; J gene: TRBJ2-7